The TCR beta chain under discussion was sequenced for a study of post-analysis software for immune sequencing data. Findings and limits, study-wide: TRBV5-6, TRBV5-1 and TRBV20-1 were among four or five TRBV segments more frequent in patients than controls. Batch-mates among the samples co-clustered strongly by F measure. Normalized Chao1 diversity was significantly reduced in patients versus controls.

The germline V gene encodes CDR1 ENHRY and CDR2 SYGVKD. This CDR3 is 11 amino acids long. This clonotype appeared many times. Its specificity is not known. At one of its ends the junction is not consistent with the germline gene, which may arise from a read error. Carried by the TCR beta cDNA libraries were unique molecular identifiers. Out of 1 to 10 million T cells, some 500,000 cDNA molecules were generated. TCRdb re-called the PCR reads through MiXCR, storing one row per CDR3 protein. Of about 560,000 distinct CDR3 sequences in the sample, about 44% are singletons; the top ten hold more than 1.5%. What was sequenced was blood. The clonotype originates from a girl between 10 and 17 years old with multiple sclerosis. The chain is built from TRBV10-3 and TRBJ2-7; D remains ambiguous. The CDR3 protein is CASSHTYEQYF. DNA for the CDR3: TGTGCCAGCAGTCATACCTACGAGCAGTACTTC.